This TCR beta chain derives from a study of tumor-infiltrating lymphocytes in oesophageal squamous cell carcinoma. CDR1 is SGHTA, CDR2 FQGTGA, per germline. This CDR3 has 15 residues. The V gene end was trimmed by 4 bases and the J gene end by 3 bases; junction bases not matched to a gene: 6. TCRdb re-called the PCR reads with MiXCR, one entry per CDR3 protein. This sample has about 16,000 distinct CDR3 sequences, with about 46% found just once. The TCR originated in a male donor with esophageal squamous cell carcinoma. Sequencing input: esophageal tumor tissue. The chain has TRBV7-3 and TRBJ2-3, with 8 bases lining up with TRBD2. CDR3 region: CASSWGSGGTDTQYF. The CDR3 DNA sequence: TGTGCCAGCAGCTGGGGGAGCGGGGGAACAGATACGCAGTATTTT. Supplemented by reference TRBV7-3 and TRBJ2-3, the full variable domain reads GAGVSQTPSNKVTEKGKYVELRCDPISGHTALYWYRQSLGQGPEFLIYFQGTGAADDSGLPNDRFFAVRPEGSVSTLKIQRTERGDSAVYLCASSWGSGGTDTQYFGPGTRLTVL.